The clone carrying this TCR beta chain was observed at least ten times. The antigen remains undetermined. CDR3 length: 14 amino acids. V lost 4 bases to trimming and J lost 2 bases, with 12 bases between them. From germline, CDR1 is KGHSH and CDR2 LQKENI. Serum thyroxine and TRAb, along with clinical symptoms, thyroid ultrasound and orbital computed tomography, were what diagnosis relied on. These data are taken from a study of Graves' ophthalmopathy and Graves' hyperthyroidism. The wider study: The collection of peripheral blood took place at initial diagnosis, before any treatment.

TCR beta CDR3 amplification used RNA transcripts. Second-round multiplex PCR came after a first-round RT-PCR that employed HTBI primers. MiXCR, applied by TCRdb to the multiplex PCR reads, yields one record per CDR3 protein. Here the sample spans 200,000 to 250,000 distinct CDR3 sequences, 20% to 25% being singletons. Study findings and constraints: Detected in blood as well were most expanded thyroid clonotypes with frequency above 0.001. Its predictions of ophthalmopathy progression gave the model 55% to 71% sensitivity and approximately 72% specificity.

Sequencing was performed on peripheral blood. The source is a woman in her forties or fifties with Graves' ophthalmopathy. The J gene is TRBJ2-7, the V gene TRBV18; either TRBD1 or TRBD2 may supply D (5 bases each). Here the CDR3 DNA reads TGTGCCAGCTCACGGGACGAGCAGGCCTACGAGCAGTACTTC. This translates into CASSRDEQAYEQYF.